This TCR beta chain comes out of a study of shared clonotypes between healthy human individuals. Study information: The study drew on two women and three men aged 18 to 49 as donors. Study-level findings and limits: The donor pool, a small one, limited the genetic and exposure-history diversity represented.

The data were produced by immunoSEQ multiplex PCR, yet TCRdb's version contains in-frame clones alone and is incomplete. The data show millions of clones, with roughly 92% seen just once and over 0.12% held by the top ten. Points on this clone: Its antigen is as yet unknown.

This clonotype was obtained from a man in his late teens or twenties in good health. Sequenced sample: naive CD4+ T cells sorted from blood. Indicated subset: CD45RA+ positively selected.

The CDR3 region is CASRPGGGSNQPQHF. CDR3 in DNA: TGTGCCAGCAGGCCCGGGGGGGGTAGCAATCAGCCCCAGCATTTT. The chain couples TRBV7-9 to TRBJ1-5; D possibly corresponds to TRBD1 (5 bases). The germline gives CDR1 SEHNR, CDR2 FQNEAQ (reference sequence). Trimming stripped 6 bases from V and 0 bases from J, with 12 bases between. This CDR3 is 15 amino acids long.